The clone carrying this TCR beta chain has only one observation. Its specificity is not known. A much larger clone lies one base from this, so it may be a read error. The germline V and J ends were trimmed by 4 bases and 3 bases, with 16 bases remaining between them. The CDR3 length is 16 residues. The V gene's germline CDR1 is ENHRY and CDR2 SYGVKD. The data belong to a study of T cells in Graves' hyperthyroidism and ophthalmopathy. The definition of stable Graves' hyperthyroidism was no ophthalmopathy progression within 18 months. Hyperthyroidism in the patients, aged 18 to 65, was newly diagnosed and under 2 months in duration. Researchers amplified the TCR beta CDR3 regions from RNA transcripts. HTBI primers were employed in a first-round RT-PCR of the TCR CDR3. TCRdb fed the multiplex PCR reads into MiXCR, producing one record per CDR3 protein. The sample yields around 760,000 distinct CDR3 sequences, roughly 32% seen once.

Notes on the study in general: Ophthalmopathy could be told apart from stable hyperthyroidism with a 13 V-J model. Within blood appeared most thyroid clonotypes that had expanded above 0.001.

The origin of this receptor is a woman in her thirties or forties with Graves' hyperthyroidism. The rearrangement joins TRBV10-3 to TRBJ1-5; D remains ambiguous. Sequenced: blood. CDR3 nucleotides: TGTGCCATCAGTGGCGCACGTACAACGGCCAATCAGCCCCAGCATTTT. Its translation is CAISGARTTANQPQHF.